The sequence of this T cell receptor (beta chain) was determined in a study of control samples from healthy donors and cancer patients. V lost 0 bases, J lost 6 bases, and 15 bases lay in between. Per the germline V gene, CDR1 is LNHNV and CDR2 is YYDKDF (reference sequence). There are 15 residues in the CDR3. Clones were read by immunoSEQ multiplex PCR, and TCRdb kept only the in-frame ones, dropping some. The data contain nearly 200,000 clones, about nine tenths of them singletons. This TCR came from a man aged 25-45 years in good health. The sample comprised blood. The chain carries TRBV15 and TRBJ2-7; D perhaps matches TRBD1 (6 bases). The CDR3 region has the DNA TGTGCCACCAGCAGAGATAAGCCTGGGGGCAGCGAGCAGTACTTC. Encoded protein: CATSRDKPGGSEQYF.